These 2 T cell receptor beta chains came from one sample sequenced in a study of PD-L1 blockade in urothelial cancer. The time point is: peripheral blood 6 weeks after treatment start. The assay was immunoSEQ multiplex PCR, and TCRdb's table has in-frame clones only and misses some. The data hold more than 60,000 clones, with about nine tenths observed a single time. This specimen consisted of PBMCs, obtained around atezolizumab (anti-PD-L1) treatment. The receptors stem from a man aged 60 to 75 with urothelial cancer.

V usage is TRBV9 and J usage is TRBJ1-1; possible D gene TRBD1, 6 bases. The CDR3 runs to 16 residues. Trimming stripped 2 bases from V and 5 bases from J, with 19 bases between. In germline, CDR1 is SGDLS, CDR2 YYNGEE. The CDR3, as DNA: TGTGCCAGCAGCGTGGGGGCAGCAGGGAGAAGGACTGAAGCTTTCTTT. Translating gives CASSVGAAGRRTEAFF. The variable domain in full, with the rest retrieved from reference TRBV9 and TRBJ1-1, is DSGVTQTPKHLITATGQRVTLRCSPRSGDLSVYWYQQSLDQGLQFLIQYYNGEERAKGNILERFSAQQFPDLHSELNLSSLELGDSALYFCASSVGAAGRRTEAFFGQGTRLTVV.

This clone showed up just a few times. The chain links TRBV7-9 to TRBJ2-4; TRBD2 is a possible D gene (6 bases). Trimming removed 4 bases at V and 6 bases at J, with 13 bases between. The CDR3 totals 14 residues. CDR1 and CDR2 from the germline V gene are SEHNR and FQNEAQ (reference sequence). The CDR3 region is CASSSPAGINIQYF. The CDR3 region has the DNA TGTGCCAGCAGCTCTCCCGCGGGGATAAACATTCAGTACTTC.